The 3 T cell receptor beta chains below all came from one sample that was sequenced in a study of control samples from healthy donors and cancer patients. The repertoire was sequenced with immunoSEQ multiplex PCR; TCRdb's copy has only in-frame clones and lacks some. The data hold 130,000 to 150,000 clones, with 80% to 95% observed a single time. Material: blood. These receptors all come from a man between 25 and 39 years old in good health.

The V and J genes are TRBV28 and TRBJ1-1; 7 positions agree with TRBD1. From germline, CDR1 is MDHEN and CDR2 SYDVKM. The CDR3 is made up of 14 amino acids. The V and J ends lost 6 bases and 4 bases, in that order; junction bases with no gene match: 8. The CDR3 coding sequence is TGTGCCAGCAGGAGACAGGGATGGGGCACTGAAGCTTTCTTT. This codes for CASRRQGWGTEAFF.

The chain carries TRBV2 and TRBJ1-1, with D uncertain. The germline V and J ends were trimmed by 2 bases and 3 bases, with 1 base remaining between them. Germline V lookup: CDR1 SNHLY, CDR2 FYNNEI. This CDR3 is 11 amino acids long. This CDR3 is CASSEYTEAFF. The CDR3 DNA sequence: TGTGCCAGCAGTGAATACACTGAAGCTTTCTTT.

The chain combines TRBV12-5 with TRBJ2-3, with 16 bases matching TRBD2. The CDR3 runs 18 residues. The junction had 6 bases not matched to a gene; V was cut back by 5 bases and J by 1 base. Germline CDR1 reads LGHNT; CDR2 reads FRNRAP. The CDR3 DNA reads as TGTGCTAGTGGTGTGGGACTAGCGGGAGGGACCCGCACAGATACGCAGTATTTT. It yields the protein CASGVGLAGGTRTDTQYF.